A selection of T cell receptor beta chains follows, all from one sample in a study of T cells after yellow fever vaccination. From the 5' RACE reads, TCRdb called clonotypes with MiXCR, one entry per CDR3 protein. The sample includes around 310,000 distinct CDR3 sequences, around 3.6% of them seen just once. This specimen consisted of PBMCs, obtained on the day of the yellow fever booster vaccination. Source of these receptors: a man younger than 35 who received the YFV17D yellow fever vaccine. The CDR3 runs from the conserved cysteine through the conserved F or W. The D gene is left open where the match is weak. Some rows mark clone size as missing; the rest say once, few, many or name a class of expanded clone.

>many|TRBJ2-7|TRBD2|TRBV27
TGTGCCAGCAGTTTAGGACTAGCGGGGTCCTACGAGCAGTACTTC
CASSLGLAGSYEQYF
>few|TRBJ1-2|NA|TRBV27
TGTGCCAGCCGTCGAGGGGTAGGGTTCTATGGCTACACCTTC
CASRRGVGFYGYTF
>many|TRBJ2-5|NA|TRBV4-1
TGCGCCAGCAGCCAACGGACAGAAGAGACCCAGTACTTC
CASSQRTEETQYF
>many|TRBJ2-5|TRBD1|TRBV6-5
TGTGCCAGCGCAAGACAGGGGTCAGAGACCCAGTACTTC
CASARQGSETQYF
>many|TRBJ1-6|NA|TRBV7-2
TGTGCCAGCAGCTCTCGATTGGGGGAAATCTCCTATAATTCACCCCTCCACTTT
CASSSRLGEISYNSPLHF
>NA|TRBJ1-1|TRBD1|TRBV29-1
TGCAGCGTTGAACTTGGGGACAGTCTGGCTTTCTTT
CSVELGDSLAFF
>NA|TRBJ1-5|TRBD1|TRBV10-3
TGTGCCATCAGTTTGACAGGGGGAAGTCAGCCCCAGCATTTT
CAISLTGGSQPQHF
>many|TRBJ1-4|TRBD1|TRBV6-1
TGTGCCAGCAGTGTGGGGGGACAGGGGAGAGAAAAACTGTTTTTT
CASSVGGQGREKLFF
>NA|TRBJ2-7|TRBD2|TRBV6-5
TGTGCCAGCAGTTCCCAAGTGCGGGGGACTAGCGAGCAGTACTTC
CASSSQVRGTSEQYF
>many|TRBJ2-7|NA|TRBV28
TGTGCCAGCAGCACCCGGGACATCTCCTACGAGCAGTACTTC
CASSTRDISYEQYF
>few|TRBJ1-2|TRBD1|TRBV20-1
TGCAGTGCTCGATGGGACAGCGACTATGGCTACACCTTC
CSARWDSDYGYTF
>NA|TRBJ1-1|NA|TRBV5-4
TGTGCCAGCAGCTTTAAAGTTCACACTGAAGCTTTCTTT
CASSFKVHTEAFF
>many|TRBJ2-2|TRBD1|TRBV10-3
TGTGCCATCAGAAGGACAGGCGACACCGGGGAGCTGTTTTTT
CAIRRTGDTGELFF
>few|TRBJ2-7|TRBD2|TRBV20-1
TGCAGTGCTGGACGACTAGCGGGGGCCCCCTACGAGCAGTACTTC
CSAGRLAGAPYEQYF
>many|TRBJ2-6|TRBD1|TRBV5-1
TGCGCCAGCAGCTTGGTCCCAACAGGGGGCCTTCGCTCTGGGGCCAACGTCCTGACTTTC
CASSLVPTGGLRSGANVLTF
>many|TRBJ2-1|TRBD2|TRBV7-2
TGTGCCAGCAGCCCGCTGACTAGCGGGTCCGAGCAGTTCTTC
CASSPLTSGSEQFF
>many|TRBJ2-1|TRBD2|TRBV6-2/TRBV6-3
TGTGCCAGCAAGGATAGTAAACTAGCGGGGGCCTCCTACAATGAGCAGTTCTTC
CASKDSKLAGASYNEQFF
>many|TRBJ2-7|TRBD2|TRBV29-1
TGCAGCGTTGAAGATCGGGGGGTGCAGTACTTC
CSVEDRGVQYF
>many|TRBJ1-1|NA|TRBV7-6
TGTGCCAGCAGCCCCGGCTCCGGGGGAGCTTTCTTT
CASSPGSGGAFF
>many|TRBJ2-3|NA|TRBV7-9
TGTGCCAGCAGCTTCGGCACCACAGATACGCAGTATTTT
CASSFGTTDTQYF
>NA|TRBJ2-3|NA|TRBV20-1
TGCAGTGCTAGACGAGTGGCAGATACGCAGTATTTT
CSARRVADTQYF
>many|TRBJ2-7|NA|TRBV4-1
TGCGCCAGCAGCCAGCCCTCGGAACAGATCTACGAGCAGTACTTC
CASSQPSEQIYEQYF